The T cell receptor (beta chain) described here comes from a study of human T cells and chemical hapten exposure. Individual cDNA molecules each carried unique molecular identifiers attached by the library. In the original processing: Sample-level TCR yields exhibited a median of approximately 89,000, with a range of roughly 20,000 to 750,000. A single record per CDR3 protein comes from TCRdb applying MiXCR to the RACE reads. The V and J calls were determined by TCRdb, not by the authors. The sample has roughly 50,000 distinct CDR3 sequences; roughly a tenth are singletons. The V and J ends lost 4 bases and 6 bases respectively, with 14 bases between them. The CDR3 is 14 residues long. As for time point: pre-sensitization, week 0. Treatment of the sample: therapeutic diphenylcyclopropenone sensitization with weekly scalp DPC. Those who donated were patients with alopecia, 18 to 70 years of age, and suitable for DPC.

This clonotype was counted between two and nine times. This clonotype originated in a man aged 40-49 years with alopecia areata. Some clones in this sample may be carry-over from other donors' samples. The material was whole blood, obtained in connection with sensitization to the hapten diphenylcyclopropenone (DPC). The chain carries TRBV12-3 or TRBV12-4 and TRBJ2-3, with D possibly matching TRBD2 (5 bases). The CDR3 nucleotides read TGTGCCAGCAGTTATGCGGGCCGTGGTGATACGCAGTATTTT. Translation: CASSYAGRGDTQYF.